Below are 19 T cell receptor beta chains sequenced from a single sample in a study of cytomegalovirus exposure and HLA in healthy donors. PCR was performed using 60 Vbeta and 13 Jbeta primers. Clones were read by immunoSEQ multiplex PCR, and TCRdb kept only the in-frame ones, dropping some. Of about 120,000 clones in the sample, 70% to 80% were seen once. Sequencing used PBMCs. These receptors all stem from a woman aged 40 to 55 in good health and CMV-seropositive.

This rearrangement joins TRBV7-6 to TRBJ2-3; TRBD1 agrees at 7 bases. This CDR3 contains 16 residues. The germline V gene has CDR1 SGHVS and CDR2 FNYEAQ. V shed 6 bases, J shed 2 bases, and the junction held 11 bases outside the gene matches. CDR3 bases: TGTGCCAGCAGTAGGGACCGGGACAGATACACAGATACGCAGTATTTT. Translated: CASSRDRDRYTDTQYF.

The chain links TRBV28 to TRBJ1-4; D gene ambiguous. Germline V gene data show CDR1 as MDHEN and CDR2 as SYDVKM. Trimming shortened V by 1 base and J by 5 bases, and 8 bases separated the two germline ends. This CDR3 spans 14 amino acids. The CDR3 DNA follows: TGTGCCAGCAGTTTATACGGAGGGAATGAAAAACTGTTTTTT. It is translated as CASSLYGGNEKLFF.

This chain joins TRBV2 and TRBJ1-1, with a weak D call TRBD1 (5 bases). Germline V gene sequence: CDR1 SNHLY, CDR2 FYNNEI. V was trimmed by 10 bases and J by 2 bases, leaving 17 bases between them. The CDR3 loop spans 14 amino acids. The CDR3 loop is CAIQMERGNTEAFF. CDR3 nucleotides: TGTGCCATCCAAATGGAAAGGGGTAACACTGAAGCTTTCTTT.

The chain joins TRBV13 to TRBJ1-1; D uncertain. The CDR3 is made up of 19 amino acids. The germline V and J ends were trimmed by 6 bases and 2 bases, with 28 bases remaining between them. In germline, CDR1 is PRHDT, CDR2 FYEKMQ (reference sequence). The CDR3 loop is CASRTQAVSGGLDNTEAFF. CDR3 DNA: TGTGCCAGCAGAACCCAAGCGGTAAGCGGTGGCCTTGATAACACTGAAGCTTTCTTT.

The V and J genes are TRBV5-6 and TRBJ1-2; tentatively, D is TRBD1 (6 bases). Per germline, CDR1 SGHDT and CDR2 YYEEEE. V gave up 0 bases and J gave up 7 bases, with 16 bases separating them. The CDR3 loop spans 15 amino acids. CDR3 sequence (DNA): TGTGCCAGCAGCTTGGCCGGAGGAAACAGGGTTGGCTACACCTTC. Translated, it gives CASSLAGGNRVGYTF.

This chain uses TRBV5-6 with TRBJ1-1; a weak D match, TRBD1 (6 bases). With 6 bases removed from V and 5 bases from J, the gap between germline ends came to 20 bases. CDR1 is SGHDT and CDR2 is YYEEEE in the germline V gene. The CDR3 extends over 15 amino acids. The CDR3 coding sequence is TGTGCCAGCAACAGCTGGACCCTAAGGGGGACTGAAGCTTTCTTT. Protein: CASNSWTLRGTEAFF.

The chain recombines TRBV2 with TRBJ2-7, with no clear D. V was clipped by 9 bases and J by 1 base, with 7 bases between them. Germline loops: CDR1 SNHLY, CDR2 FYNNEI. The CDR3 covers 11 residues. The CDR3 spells CASVLSYEQYF. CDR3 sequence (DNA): TGTGCCAGTGTCCTGTCCTACGAGCAGTACTTC.

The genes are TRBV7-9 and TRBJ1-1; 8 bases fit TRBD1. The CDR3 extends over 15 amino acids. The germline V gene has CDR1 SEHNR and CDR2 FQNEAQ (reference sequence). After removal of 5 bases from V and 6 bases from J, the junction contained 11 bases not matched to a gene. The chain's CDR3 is CASSRGAQGAAEAFF. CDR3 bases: TGTGCCAGCAGCCGTGGGGCTCAGGGGGCGGCTGAAGCTTTCTTT. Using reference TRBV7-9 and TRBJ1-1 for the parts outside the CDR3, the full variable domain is DTGVSQNPRHKITKRGQNVTFRCDPISEHNRLYWYRQTLGQGPEFLTYFQNEAQLEKSRLLSDRFSAERPKGSFSTLEIQRTEQGDSAMYLCASSRGAQGAAEAFFGQGTRLTVV.

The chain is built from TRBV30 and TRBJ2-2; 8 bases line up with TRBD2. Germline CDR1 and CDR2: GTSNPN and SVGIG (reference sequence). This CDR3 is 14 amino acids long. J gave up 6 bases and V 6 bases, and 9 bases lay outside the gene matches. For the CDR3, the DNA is TGTGCCTGTGTGGGCCGGGGGGGCGCCGGGGAGCTGTTTTTT. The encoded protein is CACVGRGGAGELFF.

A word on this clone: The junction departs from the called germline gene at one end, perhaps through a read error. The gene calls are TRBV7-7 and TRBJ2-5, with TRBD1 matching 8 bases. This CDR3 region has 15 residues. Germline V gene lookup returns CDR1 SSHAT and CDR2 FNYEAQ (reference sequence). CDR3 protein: CASSFGAGGIETQYF. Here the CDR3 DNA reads TGTGCTAGCAGCTTCGGGGCAGGGGGCATCGAGACCCAGTACTTC.

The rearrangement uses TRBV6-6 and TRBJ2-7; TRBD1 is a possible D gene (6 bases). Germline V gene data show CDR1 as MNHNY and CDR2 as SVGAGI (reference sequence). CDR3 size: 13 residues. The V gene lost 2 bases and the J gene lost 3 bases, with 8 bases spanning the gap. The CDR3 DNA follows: TGTGCCAGCAGTTACGCCAGGGGCTACGAGCAGTACTTC. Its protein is CASSYARGYEQYF.

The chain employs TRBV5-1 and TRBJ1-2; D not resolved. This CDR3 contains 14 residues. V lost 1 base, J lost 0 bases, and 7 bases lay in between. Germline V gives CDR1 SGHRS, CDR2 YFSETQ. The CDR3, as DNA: TGCGCCAGCAGCTTGACAGAAGCTAACTATGGCTACACCTTC. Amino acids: CASSLTEANYGYTF.

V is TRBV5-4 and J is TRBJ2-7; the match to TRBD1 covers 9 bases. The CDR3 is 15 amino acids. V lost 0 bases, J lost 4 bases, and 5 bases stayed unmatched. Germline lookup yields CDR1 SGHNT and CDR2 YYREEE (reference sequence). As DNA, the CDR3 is TGTGCCAGCAGCTTGGATGTAGGGACAGGGTACGAGCAGTACTTC. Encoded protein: CASSLDVGTGYEQYF.

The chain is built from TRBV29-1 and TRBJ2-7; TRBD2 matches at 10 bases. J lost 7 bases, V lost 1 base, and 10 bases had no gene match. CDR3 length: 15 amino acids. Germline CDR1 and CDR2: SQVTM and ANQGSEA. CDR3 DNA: TGCAGCGTTGAAGGCTGGCTAGCGGGAGTGGGGGAGCAGTACTTC. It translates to CSVEGWLAGVGEQYF.

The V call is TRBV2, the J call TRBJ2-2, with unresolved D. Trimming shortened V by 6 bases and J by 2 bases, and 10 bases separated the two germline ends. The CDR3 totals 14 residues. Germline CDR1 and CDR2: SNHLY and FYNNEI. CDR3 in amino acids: CASRFRVNTGELFF. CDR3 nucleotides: TGTGCCAGCAGATTCCGGGTTAACACCGGGGAGCTGTTTTTT. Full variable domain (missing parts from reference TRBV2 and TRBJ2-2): EPEVTQTPSHQVTQMGQEVILRCVPISNHLYFYWYRQILGQKVEFLVSFYNNEISEKSEIFDDQFSVERPDGSNFTLKIRSTKLEDSAMYFCASRFRVNTGELFFGEGSRLTVL.

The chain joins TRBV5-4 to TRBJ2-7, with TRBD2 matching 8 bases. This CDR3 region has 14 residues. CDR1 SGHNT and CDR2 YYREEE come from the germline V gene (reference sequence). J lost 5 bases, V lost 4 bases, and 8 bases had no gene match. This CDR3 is CASSPGTSPDEQYF. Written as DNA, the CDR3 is TGTGCCAGCAGCCCCGGGACTAGTCCCGACGAGCAGTACTTC.

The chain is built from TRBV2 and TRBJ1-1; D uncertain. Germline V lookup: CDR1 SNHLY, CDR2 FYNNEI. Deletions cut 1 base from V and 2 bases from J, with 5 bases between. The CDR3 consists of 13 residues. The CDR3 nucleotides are TGTGCCAGCAGTGAAGGGCTCAACACTGAAGCTTTCTTT. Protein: CASSEGLNTEAFF.

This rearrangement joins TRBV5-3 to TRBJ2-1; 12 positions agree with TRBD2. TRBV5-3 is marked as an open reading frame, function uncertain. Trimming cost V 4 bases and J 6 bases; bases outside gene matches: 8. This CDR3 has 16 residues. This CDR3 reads CARSTGLAGHFNEQFF. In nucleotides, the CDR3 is TGTGCCAGAAGCACCGGACTAGCGGGACATTTCAATGAGCAGTTCTTC.

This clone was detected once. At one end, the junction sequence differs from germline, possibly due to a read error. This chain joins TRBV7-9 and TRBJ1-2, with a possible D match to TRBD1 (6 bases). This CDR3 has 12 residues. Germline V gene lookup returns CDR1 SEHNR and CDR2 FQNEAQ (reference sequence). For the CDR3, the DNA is TGTTCCAGCAGCCCGACAGGCTATGGCTACACCTTC. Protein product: CSSSPTGYGYTF.